This T cell receptor (beta chain) was captured by sequencing in a study of blood T cell repertoires in COVID-19. At the level of the study: Spain, Italy and the United States supplied samples that represented acute and convalescent COVID-19.

Measured with immunoSEQ multiplex PCR; TCRdb has only the in-frame clones, and not every one. Among about 300,000 clones, 90% were seen once, and the ten largest hold 6.3%. Seattle-derived patients entered the study during active infection and were followed longitudinally. CDR3 size: 14 residues. The junction had 6 bases not matched to a gene; V was cut back by 7 bases and J by 3 bases. Germline CDR1 reads SNHLY; CDR2 reads FYNNEI. V gene TRBV2 combines with J gene TRBJ2-5; 9 bases fit TRBD1. The origin of this receptor is a woman between 45 and 65 years old with COVID-19, enrolled during active disease. The specimen was peripheral blood. CDR3 nucleotides: TGTGCCAGCAAGTGGGACAGGGTGAAAGAGACCCAGTACTTC. As protein: CASKWDRVKETQYF.